A selection of T cell receptor beta chains follows, all from one sample in a study of human thymus T cells. Sequencing was performed with immunoSEQ multiplex PCR; in TCRdb, only in-frame clones are kept and a portion is missing. Here the sample spans more than 70,000 clones, around 96% being singletons. Material: thymus tissue. Every receptor here comes from a boy younger than two with a congenital heart defect but otherwise immunologically healthy. Both conserved end residues are part of each CDR3. A D gene is named only where the DNA matches it firmly. Rows may omit the clone size; those that give it use once, few, many or a size class.

V gene: TRBV18; J gene: TRBJ1-5; clone size: -; CDR3 length: 17; D gene: TRBD1; CDR3 protein: CASSPFPRGGGNQPQHF; CDR3 DNA: TGTGCCAGCTCACCTTTTCCCAGGGGGGGTGGCAATCAGCCCCAGCATTTT
V gene: TRBV4-2; J gene: TRBJ2-7; clone size: once; CDR3 length: 20; D gene: -; CDR3 protein: CASSQDDRLRVSSEGHEQYF; CDR3 DNA: TGTGCCAGCAGCCAAGATGATCGTCTAAGGGTTTCATCCGAGGGCCACGAGCAGTACTTC
V gene: TRBV7-9; J gene: TRBJ2-5; clone size: -; CDR3 length: 16; D gene: TRBD2; CDR3 protein: CASSPPRREIRETQYF; CDR3 DNA: TGTGCCAGCAGCCCTCCCCGGCGGGAGATCAGGGAGACCCAGTACTTC
V gene: TRBV5-5; J gene: TRBJ2-2; clone size: -; CDR3 length: 15; D gene: TRBD1; CDR3 protein: CASSLRTGGTGELFF; CDR3 DNA: TGTGCCAGCAGCTTGCGCACAGGGGGCACCGGGGAGCTGTTTTTT
V gene: TRBV30; J gene: TRBJ1-2; clone size: -; CDR3 length: 13; D gene: TRBD1; CDR3 protein: CAWSVQGPYGYTF; CDR3 DNA: TGTGCCTGGAGTGTACAGGGGCCCTATGGCTACACCTTC
V gene: TRBV4-2; J gene: TRBJ2-3; clone size: -; CDR3 length: 14; D gene: -; CDR3 protein: CASSQVSEGDTQYF; CDR3 DNA: TGTGCCAGCAGCCAAGTTAGTGAAGGAGATACGCAGTATTTT
V gene: TRBV6-5; J gene: TRBJ1-2; clone size: few; CDR3 length: 14; D gene: TRBD1; CDR3 protein: CASSYGRQGHGYTF; CDR3 DNA: TGTGCCAGCAGTTACGGGAGACAGGGACATGGCTACACCTTC
V gene: TRBV6-1; J gene: TRBJ1-1; clone size: -; CDR3 length: 17; D gene: TRBD1; CDR3 protein: CASSEADRGQLDTEAFF; CDR3 DNA: TGTGCCAGCAGTGAAGCGGACAGGGGGCAGCTAGACACTGAAGCTTTCTTT
V gene: TRBV30; J gene: TRBJ1-1; clone size: -; CDR3 length: 15; D gene: -; CDR3 protein: CAWSETVPMNTEAFF; CDR3 DNA: TGTGCCTGGAGTGAGACGGTACCTATGAACACTGAAGCTTTCTTT
V gene: TRBV11-1; J gene: TRBJ1-1; clone size: -; CDR3 length: 12; D gene: TRBD1; CDR3 protein: CASSTGETEAFF; CDR3 DNA: TGTGCCAGCAGTACAGGGGAGACTGAAGCTTTCTTT